The T cell receptor (beta chain) described here comes from a study of post-analysis software for immune sequencing data. Study-wide findings and caveats: Controls had lower frequencies than patients of about 5 TRBV segments, which included TRBV5-6, TRBV5-1 and TRBV20-1.

The V gene end was trimmed by 4 bases and the J gene end by 7 bases; junction bases not matched to a gene: 8. CDR3 length equals 14 residues. The germline V gene encodes CDR1 SGHRS and CDR2 YFSETQ. Unique molecular identifiers were built into the TCR beta cDNA libraries. Via MiXCR, TCRdb re-called the PCR reads, giving one row per CDR3 protein. The sample gives 150,000 to 200,000 distinct CDR3 sequences, about 32% of which show up once; approximately 1.5% is in the top ten. This clonotype was counted many times. What it binds is not known. The genes are TRBV5-1 and TRBJ2-1; 7 bases line up with TRBD1. Sequenced material: blood. The TCR comes from a girl between 10 and 17 years old with multiple sclerosis. CDR3 sequence reads: CASSGVGTANEQFF. The CDR3 DNA follows: TGCGCCAGCAGCGGGGTAGGGACAGCTAATGAGCAGTTCTTC. Together with reference TRBV5-1 and TRBJ2-1, the CDR3 gives the full variable domain: KAGVTQTPRYLIKTRGQQVTLSCSPISGHRSVSWYQQTPGQGLQFLFEYFSETQRNKGNFPGRFSGRQFSNSRSEMNVSTLELGDSALYLCASSGVGTANEQFFGPGTRLTVL.